This passage covers 13 T cell receptor beta chains from one sample sequenced in a study of tumor-infiltrating lymphocytes in primary liver carcinoma. The tissue used was unsorted bulk material of roughly 17-33 mg. RNA and DNA were co-extracted from it with the AllPrep DNA/RNA mini kit. Reverse transcription of approximately 500 ng total RNA with a constant-region primer produced TCR beta cDNA. Three nested multiplex PCR rounds, a slightly modified ARM-PCR method, built the TCR beta libraries. In the first two PCR rounds, TRBV1-TRBV30 forward primers were paired with a C-beta reverse primer, and each round lasted 10 cycles. TCRdb independently ran MiXCR on the multiplex PCR reads; one entry per CDR3 protein. The sample carries around 190,000 distinct CDR3 sequences, over 80% recorded once. Sequencing was done on a sample of tumor tissue from primary liver carcinoma. The receptors come from a man between 40 and 49 years old with primary liver carcinoma and hepatitis B virus infection.

V gene TRBV12-3 or TRBV12-4 combines with J gene TRBJ1-4, with unresolved D. The V end was cut by 5 bases, the J end by 8 bases, with 12 bases between. This CDR3 comprises 13 residues. For the CDR3, the DNA is TGTGCCAGCAGTCTATTGGGCTTAGAAAAACTGTTTTTT. The encoded protein is CASSLLGLEKLFF.

With respect to this clonotype: It may be a read error: a sequence one base away is much more abundant. The chain uses TRBV7-8 and TRBJ2-7; D is perhaps TRBD1 (8 bases). This CDR3 has 15 amino acids. Per germline, CDR1 SGHVS and CDR2 FQNEAQ. The ends were cut back, 5 bases at V and 2 bases at J, with 16 bases in the middle. The chain's CDR3 is CASSAAGQEAYEQYF. DNA of the CDR3: TGTGCCAGCAGCGCAGCGGGACAGGAGGCCTACGAGCAGTACTTC.

Concerning this clonotype itself: In this CDR3 the conserved last residue, phenylalanine or tryptophan, is missing, so a read error is likely. CDR3 coding DNA: TGCGCCAGCAGCGCCCGGACAGGGGGCGATACCGGGGAGCTGTTTTAC. Residues: CASSARTGGDTGELFY. The chain employs TRBV4-1 and TRBJ2-2; 11 bases fit TRBD1. V shed 5 bases and J 5 bases; nucleotides not matched to a gene: 7. The CDR3 has 16 amino acids. Germline lookup yields CDR1 MGHRA and CDR2 YSYEKL.

About this clonotype itself: One end of the junction fails to match germline, which may point to a read error. The rearrangement uses TRBV2 and TRBJ2-7; D might be TRBD1 (6 bases). This CDR3 is 12 amino acids long. Germline-derived CDR1 and CDR2 are SNHLY and FYNNEI. CDR3 nucleotides: TGTGCCAACAGAGCAACAGGGACCCCCAATTGCTTC. Amino acids: CANRATGTPNCF.

Notes on this clonotype: Compared with germline, one end of the junction differs, possibly owing to a read error. The V call is TRBV5-6, the J call TRBJ2-5; 11 nucleotides line up with TRBD2. The CDR3 sequence is 15 residues long. The germline CDR1 and CDR2 sequences are SGHDT and YYEEEE. The CDR3 DNA reads TGTGCCACCAGCTTAGTAGCGGGAGGGCGAGAGACTCAGTACTTC. This sequence encodes CATSLVAGGRETQYF.

This clonotype was observed a single time. The chain recombines TRBV9 with TRBJ2-6; 7 bases are shared with TRBD2. Germline V gene lookup returns CDR1 SGDLS and CDR2 YYNGEE. V shed 5 bases, J shed 3 bases, and the junction held 20 bases outside the gene matches. This CDR3 spans 20 amino acids. The CDR3 coding sequence is TGTGCCAGCAGTCTCGCCGTGGGGCAGCGGGAACTTTATGGGGCCAACGTCCTGACTTTC. It is translated as CASSLAVGQRELYGANVLTF.

This clonotype came up many times. The rearrangement uses TRBV29-1 and TRBJ1-1; TRBD1 agrees at 10 bases. V shed 3 bases and J 2 bases; nucleotides not matched to a gene: 15. This CDR3 is built from 18 residues. Germline V gene data show CDR1 as SQVTM and CDR2 as ANQGSEA. CDR3 residues: CSVDFGYRDRGSNTEAFF. In nucleotides, the CDR3 is TGCAGCGTTGATTTTGGGTACCGGGACAGGGGAAGTAACACTGAAGCTTTCTTT.

Concerning this clonotype: A much larger clone differs by one base, so this may be a read error. This chain links TRBV2 with TRBJ1-2; D possibly corresponds to TRBD1 (5 bases). Per the germline V gene, CDR1 is SNHLY and CDR2 is FYNNEI. The CDR3 is 14 amino acids. V shed 7 bases and J shed 4 bases, with 16 bases lying between them. In DNA form, the CDR3 reads TGTGCCAGCACAAGATCCGACAGAAGCTATGGCTACACCTTC. This encodes CASTRSDRSYGYTF.

Regarding this clonotype: This may be a read error, as it is one base from a much larger clone. The V gene is TRBV5-1, the J gene TRBJ1-1, with D unresolved. This CDR3 region has 14 residues. Germline CDR1 and CDR2: SGHRS and YFSETQ. Written as DNA, the CDR3 is TGCACCAGCAGCTTGGTATCCGGGAGCGGTGAAGCTTTCTTT. The encoded protein is CTSSLVSGSGEAFF. The whole variable domain, remainder taken from reference TRBV5-1 and TRBJ1-1, is KAGVTQTPRYLIKTRGQQVTLSCSPISGHRSVSWYQQTPGQGLQFLFEYFSETQRNKGNFPGRFSGRQFSNSRSEMNVSTLELGDSALYLCTSSLVSGSGEAFFGQGTRLTVV.

Concerning this clonotype: One junction end disagrees with the germline gene, perhaps due to a read error. This chain uses TRBV12-3 or TRBV12-4 with TRBJ2-1; perhaps TRBD2 as D (6 bases). This CDR3 region has 16 residues. The CDR3 sequence is CASRNPWASARDEQFF. CDR3 coding DNA: TGTGCCAGCAGAAACCCCTGGGCTAGCGCGAGAGATGAGCAGTTCTTT.

About this clonotype itself: At one of its ends the junction is not consistent with the germline gene, which may arise from a read error. This chain connects TRBV6-2 or TRBV6-3 to TRBJ2-7; tentative D call: TRBD1 (5 bases). There are 13 residues in the CDR3. The germline V gene encodes CDR1 MNHEY and CDR2 SVGEGT. CDR3 in amino acids: CTSSSTVSYEQYF. CDR3 coding DNA: TGTACCAGCAGTTCGACAGTTTCCTACGAGCAGTACTTC.

Of note for this clonotype: One end of the junction fails to match germline, which may point to a read error. The rearrangement links TRBV18 to TRBJ1-3, with D hard to call. Germline CDR1 reads KGHSH; CDR2 reads LQKENI. There are 14 residues in the CDR3. In DNA, the CDR3 is TGTGCCAGATCACACGGGGACTCTGGAAACACCATATATTTT. Amino acids: CARSHGDSGNTIYF.

In its sample, this clonotype is medium-sized. This chain joins TRBV4-3 and TRBJ1-4; tentative D call: TRBD1 (5 bases). Germline V gives CDR1 LGHNA, CDR2 YSLEER. The V end was cut by 0 bases, the J end by 5 bases, with 13 bases between. This CDR3 is built from 16 residues. In DNA form, the CDR3 reads TGCGCCAGCAGCCAAGATCTTAGGGGACGAAATGAAAAACTGTTTTTT. Amino acid sequence: CASSQDLRGRNEKLFF.